One TCR beta chain is described in this entry. This clone showed up just a few times. It lacks a known antigen. No much larger clone exists at a distance of one base, and base qualities are not known. These data originate in a study of OX40 agonist ivuxolimab in advanced cancers. Describing the broader study: Ivuxolimab was an agonistic, fully human IgG2 monoclonal antibody directed against OX40 (CD134), a costimulatory receptor. Intravenous ivuxolimab was administered to patients every 2 weeks at six dose levels: 0.01, 0.1, 0.3, 1.5, 3 and 10 mg/kg. Of the roughly 53 patients in dose escalation, about 20 had hepatocellular carcinoma, some 15 had melanoma, 9 had renal cell carcinoma and 9 had head and neck cancer. A male proportion of under 85% and a mean age of 60 years, ranging from roughly 23 to 90, were recorded for the dose-escalation cohort. Patients were allowed to have had prior anti-PD-1, anti-PD-L1 or anti-CTLA-4 therapy, and roughly 40% of the dose-escalation patients had been treated with checkpoint inhibitors. Partial responses occurred in three dose-escalation patients: two with cutaneous melanoma and one with hepatocellular carcinoma. Peripheral TCRbeta sequencing aimed to test whether ivuxolimab altered TCR sequence diversity and caused clonal T-cell expansion. The paper covers the monotherapy dose-escalation part of the phase I ivuxolimab trial, which included N ≈ 57 patients. Study-wide findings and limitations: On average, CD8+ T cells showed more expanded clones than CD4+ T cells after ivuxolimab. Low levels of normalized T-cell clonal expansion were also shown by some nonresponding patients. At doses from 0.1 to 3.0 mg/kg, clonal expansion was seen in both CD4+ and CD8+ blood T cells between baseline and week 6. Partial responders in the 0.1-3.0 mg/kg groups had among the lowest normalized peripheral clonal expansion, especially among CD8+ T cells. The antigen specificity of the peripheral T cells that underwent clonal expansion was not determined.

For sequencing of the TCRbeta CDR3 region, genomic DNA was extracted from the sorted cells. TCRbeta CDR3 regions were sequenced using the immunoSEQ Assay. In its TCRdb copy, this immuneACCESS table keeps in-frame sequences only and misses some clones. Where compared with another copy, unresolved V genes explain less than half of these, and the others have no known cause. The sample table records tens of thousands of clones; roughly 83% of these occur just once. 36% of the sample goes to the ten largest clones. As encoded in the germline V gene, CDR1 is MGHRA while CDR2 is YSYEKL. There are 11 amino acids in the CDR3, from cysteine to phenylalanine inclusive. The retained sequence is limited to the CDR3, 33 bases, with the frame set at the first base. The V end loses 5 bases and the J end loses 10 bases, and a stretch of 9 bases separates them. The trial excluded patients who had a history of autoimmune disease or were on systemic immunosuppression. In every dose cohort, peripheral blood was drawn for TCR sequencing at baseline, cycle 4 day 1, and cycle 7 day 1. The samples were drawn from a first-in-human, open-label, multicenter phase I dose-escalation trial of ivuxolimab. Adults with locally advanced or metastatic melanoma, renal cell carcinoma, hepatocellular carcinoma or head and neck squamous cell carcinoma were enrolled in the trial. CD4+ and CD8+ T cells were sorted separately from peripheral blood before TCR sequencing.

The material was CD4+ or CD8+ T cells sorted from blood, obtained in a trial of the OX40 agonist ivuxolimab. This TCR was sampled from an adult with an advanced solid tumor such as melanoma, head and neck, liver or kidney cancer. The chain links TRBV4-1 with TRBJ2-1; matching of 6 bases hints at TRBD1 as the D gene. Read as DNA, the sequence is TGCGCCAGCAGCGGAACAGGGGAGCAGTTCTTC. The translation is CASSGTGEQFF.